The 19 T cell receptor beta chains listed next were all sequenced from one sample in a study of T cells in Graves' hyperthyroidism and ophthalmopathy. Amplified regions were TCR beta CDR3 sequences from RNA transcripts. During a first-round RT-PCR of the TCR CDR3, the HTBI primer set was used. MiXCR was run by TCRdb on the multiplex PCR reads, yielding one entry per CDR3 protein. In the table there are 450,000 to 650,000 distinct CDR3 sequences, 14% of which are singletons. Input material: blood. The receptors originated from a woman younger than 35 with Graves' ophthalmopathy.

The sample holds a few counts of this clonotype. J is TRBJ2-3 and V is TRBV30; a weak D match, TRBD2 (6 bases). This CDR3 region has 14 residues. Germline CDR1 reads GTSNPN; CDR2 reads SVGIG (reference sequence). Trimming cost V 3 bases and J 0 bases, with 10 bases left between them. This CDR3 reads CAWRRRGSTDTQYF. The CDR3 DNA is TGTGCCTGGAGGCGGCGGGGAAGCACAGATACGCAGTATTTT.

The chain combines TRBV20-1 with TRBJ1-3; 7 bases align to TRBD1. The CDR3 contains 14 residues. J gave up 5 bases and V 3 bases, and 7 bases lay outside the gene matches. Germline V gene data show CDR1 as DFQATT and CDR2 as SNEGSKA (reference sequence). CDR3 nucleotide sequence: TGCAGTGCTAGGACAGGGTGGGGGAGAAACACCATATATTTT. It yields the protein CSARTGWGRNTIYF.

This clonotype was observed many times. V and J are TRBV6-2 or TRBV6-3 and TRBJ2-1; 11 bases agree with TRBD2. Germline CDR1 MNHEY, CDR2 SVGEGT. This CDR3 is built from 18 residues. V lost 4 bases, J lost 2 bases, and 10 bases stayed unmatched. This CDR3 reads CASSSRLAGNSPYNEQFF. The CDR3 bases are TGTGCCAGCAGTTCCCGACTAGCGGGGAACAGCCCCTACAATGAGCAGTTCTTC.

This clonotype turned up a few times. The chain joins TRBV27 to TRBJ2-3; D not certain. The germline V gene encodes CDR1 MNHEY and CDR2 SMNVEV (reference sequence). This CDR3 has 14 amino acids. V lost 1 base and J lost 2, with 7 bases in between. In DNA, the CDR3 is TGTGCCAGCAGTTTATACTATCCCACAGATACGCAGTATTTT. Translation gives CASSLYYPTDTQYF.

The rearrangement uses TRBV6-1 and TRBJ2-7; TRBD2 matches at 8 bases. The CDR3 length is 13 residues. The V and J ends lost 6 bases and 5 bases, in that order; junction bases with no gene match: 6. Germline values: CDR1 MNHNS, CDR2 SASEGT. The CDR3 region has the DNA TGTGCCAGCAGGCGAGCGGGAGACCACGAGCAGTACTTC. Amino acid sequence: CASRRAGDHEQYF.

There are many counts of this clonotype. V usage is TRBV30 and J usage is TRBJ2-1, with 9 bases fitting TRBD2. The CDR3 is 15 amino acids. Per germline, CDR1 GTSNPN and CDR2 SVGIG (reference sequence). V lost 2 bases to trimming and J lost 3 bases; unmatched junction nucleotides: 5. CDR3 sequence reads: CAWSRGSGSYNEQFF. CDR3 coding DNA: TGTGCCTGGAGTCGAGGTAGCGGGAGCTACAATGAGCAGTTCTTC.

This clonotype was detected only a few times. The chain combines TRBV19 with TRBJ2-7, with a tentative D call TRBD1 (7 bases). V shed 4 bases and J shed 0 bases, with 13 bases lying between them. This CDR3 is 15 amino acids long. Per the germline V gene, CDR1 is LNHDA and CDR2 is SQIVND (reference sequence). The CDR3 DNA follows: TGTGCCAGTAGTAGCGGGGACAGCGGCTCCTACGAGCAGTACTTC. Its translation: CASSSGDSGSYEQYF.

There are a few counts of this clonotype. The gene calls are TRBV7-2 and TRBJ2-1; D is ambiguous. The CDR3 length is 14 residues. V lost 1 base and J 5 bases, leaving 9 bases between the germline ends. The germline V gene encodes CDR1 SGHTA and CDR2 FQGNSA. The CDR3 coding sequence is TGTGCCAGCAGCTTAGGAACGTTAGACAATGAGCAGTTCTTC. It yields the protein CASSLGTLDNEQFF.

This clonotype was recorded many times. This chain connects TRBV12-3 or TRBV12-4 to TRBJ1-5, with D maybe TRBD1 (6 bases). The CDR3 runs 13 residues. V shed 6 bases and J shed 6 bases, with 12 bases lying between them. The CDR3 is CASSTDSLQPQHF. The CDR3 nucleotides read TGTGCCAGCAGCACGGACAGTCTTCAGCCCCAGCATTTT.

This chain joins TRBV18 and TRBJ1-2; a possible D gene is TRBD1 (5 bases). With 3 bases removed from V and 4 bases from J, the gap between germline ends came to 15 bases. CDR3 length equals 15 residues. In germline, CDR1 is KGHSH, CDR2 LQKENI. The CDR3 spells CASSPSGTPSYGYTF. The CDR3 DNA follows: TGTGCCAGCTCACCCTCCGGGACCCCCTCCTATGGCTACACCTTC. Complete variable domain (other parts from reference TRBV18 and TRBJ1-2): NAGVMQNPRHLVRRRGQEARLRCSPMKGHSHVYWYRQLPEEGLKFMVYLQKENIIDESGMPKERFSAEFPKEGPSILRIQQVVRGDSAAYFCASSPSGTPSYGYTFGSGTRLTVV.

The CDR3 DNA reads TGCGCCAGCAGCCAGTCTCACGGGAGTATCTACGAGCAGTACTTC. Translating gives CASSQSHGSIYEQYF. The V call is TRBV4-3, the J call TRBJ2-7; tentatively, D is TRBD2 (6 bases). Germline CDR1 is LGHNA and CDR2 is YSLEER. The CDR3 is 15 residues long. Trimming took 3 bases from V and 3 from J, leaving 15 bases between them.

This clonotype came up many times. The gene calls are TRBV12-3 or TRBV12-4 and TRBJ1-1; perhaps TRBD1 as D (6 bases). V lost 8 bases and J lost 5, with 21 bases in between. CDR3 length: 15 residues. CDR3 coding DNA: TGTGCCAGCGGATTTACCAACAGGGTAGGGACTGAAGCTTTCTTT. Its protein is CASGFTNRVGTEAFF.

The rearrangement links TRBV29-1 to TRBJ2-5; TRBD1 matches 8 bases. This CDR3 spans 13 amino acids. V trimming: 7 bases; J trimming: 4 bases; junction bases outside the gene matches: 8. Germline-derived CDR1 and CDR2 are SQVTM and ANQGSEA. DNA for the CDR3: TGCAGCGCCTGGACAGGGACGGGAGAGACCCAGTACTTC. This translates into CSAWTGTGETQYF.

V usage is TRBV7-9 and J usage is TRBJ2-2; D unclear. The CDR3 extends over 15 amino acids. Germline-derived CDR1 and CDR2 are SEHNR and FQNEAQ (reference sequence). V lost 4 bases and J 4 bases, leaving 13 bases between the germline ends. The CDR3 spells CASSSRQAGTGELFF. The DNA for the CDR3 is TGTGCCAGCAGCTCGCGACAAGCAGGCACCGGGGAGCTGTTTTTT.

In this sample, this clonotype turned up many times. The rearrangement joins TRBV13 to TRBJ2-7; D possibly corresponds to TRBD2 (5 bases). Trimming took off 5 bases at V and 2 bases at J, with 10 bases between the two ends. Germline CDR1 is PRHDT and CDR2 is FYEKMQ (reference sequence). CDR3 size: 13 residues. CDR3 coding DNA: TGTGCCAGCAGCCCGGACGGGACCTACGAGCAGTACTTC. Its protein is CASSPDGTYEQYF.

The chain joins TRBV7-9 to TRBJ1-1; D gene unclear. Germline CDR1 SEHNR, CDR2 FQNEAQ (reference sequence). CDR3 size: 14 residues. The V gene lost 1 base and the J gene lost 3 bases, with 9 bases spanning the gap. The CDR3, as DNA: TGTGCCAGCAGCTTAGTTCGGGTTGACACTGAAGCTTTCTTT. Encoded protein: CASSLVRVDTEAFF.

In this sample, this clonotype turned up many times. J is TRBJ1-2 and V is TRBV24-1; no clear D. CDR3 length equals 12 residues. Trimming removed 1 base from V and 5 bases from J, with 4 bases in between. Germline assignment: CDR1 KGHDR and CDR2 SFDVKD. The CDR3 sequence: CATSDFLYGYTF. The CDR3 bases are TGTGCCACCAGTGATTTTCTGTATGGCTACACCTTC.

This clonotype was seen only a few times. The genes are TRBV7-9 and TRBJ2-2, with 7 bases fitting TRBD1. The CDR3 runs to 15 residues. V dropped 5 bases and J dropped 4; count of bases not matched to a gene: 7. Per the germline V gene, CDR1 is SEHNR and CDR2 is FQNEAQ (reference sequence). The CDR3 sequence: CASSQTYRGTGELFF. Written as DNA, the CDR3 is TGTGCCAGCAGCCAGACCTACAGGGGCACCGGGGAGCTGTTTTTT.

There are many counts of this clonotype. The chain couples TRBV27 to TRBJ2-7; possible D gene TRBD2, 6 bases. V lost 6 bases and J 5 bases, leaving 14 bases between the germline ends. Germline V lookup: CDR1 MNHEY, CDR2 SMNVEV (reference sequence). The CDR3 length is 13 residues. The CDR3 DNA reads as TGTGCCAGCAGCTTGGGAGGTGGGGACGAGCAGTACTTC. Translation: CASSLGGGDEQYF.